These 25 T cell receptor beta chains originate from one sample sequenced in a study of CD8+ T cells in alopecia areata. Stated treatment: oral pan-JAK inhibitor, 5-10 mg twice daily. Sequencing relied on a cDNA template that was reverse transcribed from extracted RNA. Libraries were prepared by immunoSEQ multiplex PCR; TCRdb keeps only in-frame clonotypes and omits some of them. The sample lists roughly 250,000 clones, roughly 60% occurring once. The sample consisted of CD4+ T cells sorted from blood, taken around week 54, from a patient treated with tofacitinib. These TCRs come from a human donor with alopecia areata.

This sequence joins TRBV5-1 and TRBJ1-6; D is perhaps TRBD1 (5 bases). Germline CDR1 is SGHRS and CDR2 is YFSETQ. V was shortened by 3 bases and J by 5 bases, with 15 bases between the two germline ends. This CDR3 contains 16 residues. CDR3 region: CASSSLGTVNNSPLHF. CDR3 nucleotide sequence: TGCGCCAGCAGCTCATTGGGGACGGTGAATAATTCACCCCTCCACTTT.

The rearrangement links TRBV7-8 to TRBJ1-5, with D possibly matching TRBD1 (6 bases). V shed 2 bases and J shed 1 base, with 12 bases lying between them. The CDR3 has 16 residues. CDR1 is SGHVS and CDR2 is FQNEAQ in the germline V gene. This CDR3 is CASSLKRQGSNQPQHF. The DNA of the CDR3 is TGTGCCAGCAGCTTAAAGAGGCAGGGGAGCAATCAGCCCCAGCATTTT.

The chain uses TRBV29-1 and TRBJ2-2; no firm D call. CDR3 length equals 12 residues. Per germline, CDR1 SQVTM and CDR2 ANQGSEA. V was clipped by 6 bases and J by 6 bases, with 11 bases between them. The CDR3 coding sequence is TGCAGCGTCAGTAGGAGAGCCGGGGAGCTGTTTTTT. Translated: CSVSRRAGELFF.

This chain connects TRBV25-1 to TRBJ1-5; possibly TRBD1 for D (6 bases). The CDR3 runs to 13 residues. Germline V CDR1 and CDR2: MGHDK, SYGVNS. Trimming removed 9 bases from V and 5 bases from J, with 14 bases in between. CDR3 region: CASQQGPDQPQHF. The CDR3 DNA follows: TGTGCCAGTCAACAGGGCCCTGATCAGCCCCAGCATTTT.

The sample holds a few counts of this clone. The V and J genes are TRBV7-2 and TRBJ1-2; D is unclear. This CDR3 has 13 residues. The V and J ends lost 4 bases and 5 bases respectively, with 11 bases between them. Germline CDR1 is SGHTA and CDR2 is FQGNSA. The CDR3 spells CASSSDTTYGYTF. The CDR3 DNA reads as TGTGCCAGCAGCTCCGACACGACTTATGGCTACACCTTC. The variable domain in full, with the rest retrieved from reference TRBV7-2 and TRBJ1-2, is GAGVSQSPSNKVTEKGKDVELRCDPISGHTALYWYRQSLGQGLEFLIYFQGNSAPDKSGLPSDRFSAERTGGSVSTLTIQRTQQEDSAVYLCASSSDTTYGYTFGSGTRLTVV.

The J gene is TRBJ2-2, the V gene TRBV6-1; a possible D gene is TRBD2 (6 bases). Germline V gene data show CDR1 as MNHNS and CDR2 as SASEGT. Trimming took 4 bases from V and 2 from J, leaving 17 bases between them. The CDR3 has 17 residues. The CDR3 loop is CASSARRGTVNTGELFF. CDR3 bases: TGTGCCAGCAGTGCTCGGCGGGGAACAGTTAACACCGGGGAGCTGTTTTTT.

V gene TRBV5-1 combines with J gene TRBJ2-5, with 8 bases lining up with TRBD2. The CDR3 covers 16 residues. V shed 5 bases and J 2 bases; nucleotides not matched to a gene: 11. Per germline, CDR1 SGHRS and CDR2 YFSETQ. The CDR3 coding sequence is TGCGCCAGCAGACTTAGAGCGGGGGCGTCTCAAGAGACCCAGTACTTC. This encodes CASRLRAGASQETQYF.

As for this clone: The junction shows a germline mismatch at one end, possibly a read error. Here the CDR3 reads CASSNPGQGKETQYF. The CDR3 nucleotides are TGTGCTAGCAGCAACCCGGGACAGGGGAAAGAGACCCAGTACTTC. V gene TRBV7-7 combines with J gene TRBJ2-5, with 10 bases identical to TRBD1. The germline V gene has CDR1 SSHAT and CDR2 FNYEAQ (reference sequence). CDR3 length: 15 amino acids.

V usage is TRBV30 and J usage is TRBJ1-2; 9 nucleotides agree with TRBD1. Looked up from germline, CDR1 is GTSNPN and CDR2 is SVGIG (reference sequence). The CDR3 extends over 16 amino acids. J gave up 1 base and V 0 bases, and 6 bases lay outside the gene matches. The CDR3 spells CAWSVNRGRFNYGYTF. The CDR3 DNA sequence: TGTGCCTGGAGTGTAAACAGGGGGCGTTTTAACTATGGCTACACCTTC. Supplemented by reference TRBV30 and TRBJ1-2, the full variable domain reads SQTIHQWPATLVQPVGSPLSLECTVEGTSNPNLYWYRQAAGRGLQLLFYSVGIGQISSEVPQNLSASRPQDRQFILSSKKLLLSDSGFYLCAWSVNRGRFNYGYTFGSGTRLTVV.

The rearrangement uses TRBV29-1 and TRBJ1-2, with 8 bases fitting TRBD1. J gave up 4 bases and V 5 bases, and 12 bases lay outside the gene matches. Germline V gene data show CDR1 as SQVTM and CDR2 as ANQGSEA. The CDR3 runs to 15 residues. The DNA for the CDR3 is TGCAGCGTTCAGATCCGGGACAGGCTCCCCTATGGCTACACCTTC. Translation: CSVQIRDRLPYGYTF.

This clone appeared a few times. The chain carries TRBV2 and TRBJ2-3; D remains ambiguous. V lost 4 bases, J lost 6 bases, and 2 bases lay in between. CDR3 size: 10 residues. Germline assignment: CDR1 SNHLY and CDR2 FYNNEI. This chain's CDR3 is CASSGDTQYF. The CDR3 region has the DNA TGTGCCAGCAGTGGGGATACGCAGTATTTT. Drawing the rest from reference TRBV2 and TRBJ2-3, the complete variable domain is EPEVTQTPSHQVTQMGQEVILRCVPISNHLYFYWYRQILGQKVEFLVSFYNNEISEKSEIFDDQFSVERPDGSNFTLKIRSTKLEDSAMYFCASSGDTQYFGPGTRLTVL.

The sample holds a few counts of this clone. The rearrangement joins TRBV10-3 to TRBJ1-4; 7 bases are a match to TRBD1. This CDR3 contains 13 residues. The V gene end was trimmed by 6 bases and the J gene end by 5 bases; junction bases not matched to a gene: 3. Per the germline V gene, CDR1 is ENHRY and CDR2 is SYGVKD. Here the CDR3 DNA reads TGTGCCATCAGGGAGACAGGGAATGAAAAACTGTTTTTT. It specifies CAIRETGNEKLFF.

The V and J genes are TRBV4-1 and TRBJ2-3; no reliable D call. This CDR3 comprises 15 residues. Trimming removed 2 bases at V and 4 bases at J, with 13 bases between. The germline gives CDR1 MGHRA, CDR2 YSYEKL. The CDR3 DNA reads TGCGCCAGCAGCCAACAGGAGAACTTCGCAGATACGCAGTATTTT. It codes for CASSQQENFADTQYF.

This chain connects TRBV10-3 to TRBJ1-2; D call uncertain. This CDR3 spans 14 amino acids. From germline, CDR1 is ENHRY and CDR2 SYGVKD. V lost 2 bases and J 3 bases, leaving 10 bases between the germline ends. The CDR3 DNA follows: TGTGCCATCAGTGAGAGGGTCGGGGACTATGGCTACACCTTC. Amino acid sequence: CAISERVGDYGYTF.

The chain employs TRBV6-6 and TRBJ2-5; D gene ambiguous. The CDR3 is 13 residues long. The V end lost 5 bases, the J end lost 1 base, and 8 bases lay between the germline ends. CDR1 and CDR2 (germline): MNHNY, SVGAGI (reference sequence). As DNA, the CDR3 is TGTGCCAGCAGTCGGCAGTCCCAAGAGACCCAGTACTTC. Translated: CASSRQSQETQYF.

J is TRBJ1-5 and V is TRBV28; D not certain. Trimming left V 1 base short and J 2 bases short, with 12 bases between. Germline V gene data show CDR1 as MDHEN and CDR2 as SYDVKM. The CDR3 extends over 16 amino acids. CDR3 protein: CASSLSAPRGNQPQHF. For the CDR3, the DNA is TGTGCCAGCAGTTTATCGGCTCCGAGGGGCAATCAGCCCCAGCATTTT.

V gene TRBV5-1 combines with J gene TRBJ1-1; 7 nucleotides agree with TRBD1. CDR3 length equals 15 residues. The junction had 7 bases not matched to a gene; V was cut back by 4 bases and J by 1 base. CDR1 and CDR2 from the germline V gene are SGHRS and YFSETQ. The CDR3 DNA sequence: TGCGCCAGCAGCCTAGACAGGGCGGCGAACACTGAAGCTTTCTTT. Amino acids: CASSLDRAANTEAFF.

This sequence joins TRBV25-1 and TRBJ1-6; no clear D gene. The CDR3 extends over 16 amino acids. Germline V gene lookup returns CDR1 MGHDK and CDR2 SYGVNS. V lost 3 bases and J lost 1, with 10 bases in between. CDR3 nucleotide sequence: TGTGCCAGCAGTGAGACCCCACATTCCTATAATTCACCCCTCCACTTT. Translation: CASSETPHSYNSPLHF.

The table lists this clone with a few counts. The chain links TRBV4-2 to TRBJ2-7, with a possible D match to TRBD1 (6 bases). This CDR3 has 16 residues. V dropped 0 bases and J dropped 5 bases, with 17 bases sitting between them. Germline V CDR1 and CDR2: LGHNA, YNFKEQ. CDR3 loop: CASSQDGQTGGHEQYF. CDR3 nucleotides: TGTGCCAGCAGCCAAGATGGACAGACAGGCGGCCACGAGCAGTACTTC.

The chain recombines TRBV29-1 with TRBJ2-7; weak D call: TRBD1 (5 bases). From germline, CDR1 is SQVTM and CDR2 ANQGSEA. Trimming took off 4 bases at V and 3 bases at J, with 10 bases between the two ends. CDR3 length: 12 residues. CDR3 amino acids: CSVGSGFYEQYF. In nucleotides, the CDR3 is TGCAGCGTTGGCTCAGGGTTCTACGAGCAGTACTTC.

This chain joins TRBV19 and TRBJ1-5; TRBD1 matches at 10 bases. The germline V gene has CDR1 LNHDA and CDR2 SQIVND (reference sequence). With V trimmed by 5 bases and J by 7 bases, 5 bases remained unmatched. The CDR3 loop spans 14 amino acids. The CDR3 region is CASSPGTGEQPQHF. CDR3 DNA: TGTGCCAGTAGTCCCGGGACAGGGGAACAGCCCCAGCATTTT.

A remark on this clone: Other nucleotide sequences from this sample produce the same CDR3. The chain is built from TRBV29-1 and TRBJ1-1; D is ambiguous. This CDR3 has 11 residues. V gave up 5 bases and J gave up 1 base, with 5 bases separating them. Germline V gives CDR1 SQVTM, CDR2 ANQGSEA. Here the CDR3 reads CSVFRNTEAFF. The CDR3 DNA is TGCAGCGTTTTCAGGAACACTGAAGCTTTCTTT.

The chain couples TRBV18 to TRBJ1-5, with unresolved D. Trimming pared 6 bases from V and 3 bases from J, leaving 9 bases between. The germline V gene has CDR1 KGHSH and CDR2 LQKENI. The CDR3 length is 13 residues. CDR3 amino acids: CASSPGFNQPQHF. CDR3 in DNA: TGTGCCAGCTCCCCGGGTTTCAATCAGCCCCAGCATTTT.

The chain carries TRBV9 and TRBJ2-6; 9 nucleotides agree with TRBD1. CDR3 length equals 17 residues. Germline values: CDR1 SGDLS, CDR2 YYNGEE. The junction had 9 bases not matched to a gene; V was cut back by 6 bases and J by 2 bases. CDR3 region: CASTPGQGDTGANVLTF. Written as DNA, the CDR3 is TGTGCCAGCACCCCGGGACAGGGTGACACTGGGGCCAACGTCCTGACTTTC. The full variable domain, completed using reference TRBV9 and TRBJ2-6, is DSGVTQTPKHLITATGQRVTLRCSPRSGDLSVYWYQQSLDQGLQFLIQYYNGEERAKGNILERFSAQQFPDLHSELNLSSLELGDSALYFCASTPGQGDTGANVLTFGAGSRLTVL.

The chain combines TRBV2 with TRBJ2-1; TRBD2 might be the D (6 bases). Germline-derived CDR1 and CDR2 are SNHLY and FYNNEI. V lost 2 bases to trimming and J lost 6 bases, with 17 bases between them. This CDR3 has 16 amino acids. In nucleotides, the CDR3 is TGTGCCAGCAGTGAACAAGGCAGGGAGGTAGGCAATGAGCAGTTCTTC. It specifies CASSEQGREVGNEQFF.